The clone carrying this T cell receptor beta chain was found a few times. What it binds is not known. This record comes from a study of T-cell memory formation after mild COVID-19. Overall study: In these data, TCR clusters were largely donor specific.

It was 5'RACE with constant-segment primers that produced the TCR alpha and TCR beta cDNA libraries, which carried sample barcodes and UMIs. MiXCR, applied by TCRdb to the 5' RACE reads, yields one record per CDR3 protein. Counted here are fewer than 250,000 distinct CDR3 sequences, around 25% occurring once; the ten biggest clones make up 11%. General observations from the study: Contracting clones from day 15 to 85 showed balanced CD4/CD8; later expanders favored CD4+. Pre-infection memory contained some responding clones, which suggested that cross-reactive memory had joined.

V dropped 4 bases and J dropped 7; count of bases not matched to a gene: 6. Germline V gene lookup returns CDR1 SQVTM and CDR2 ANQGSEA. The CDR3 is made up of 13 amino acids. This TCR was recovered from an adult woman who had mild COVID-19 (a few samples of this study predate the infection). Cell type and time point are not known. J is TRBJ2-5 and V is TRBV29-1; 10 nucleotides agree with TRBD2. Sequencing was carried out using PBMCs or a T cell subset sorted from them (not recorded which). The CDR3 DNA reads TGCAGCGTTGGGGCGAGACTAGCGGGGACCCAGTACTTC. It encodes CSVGARLAGTQYF.